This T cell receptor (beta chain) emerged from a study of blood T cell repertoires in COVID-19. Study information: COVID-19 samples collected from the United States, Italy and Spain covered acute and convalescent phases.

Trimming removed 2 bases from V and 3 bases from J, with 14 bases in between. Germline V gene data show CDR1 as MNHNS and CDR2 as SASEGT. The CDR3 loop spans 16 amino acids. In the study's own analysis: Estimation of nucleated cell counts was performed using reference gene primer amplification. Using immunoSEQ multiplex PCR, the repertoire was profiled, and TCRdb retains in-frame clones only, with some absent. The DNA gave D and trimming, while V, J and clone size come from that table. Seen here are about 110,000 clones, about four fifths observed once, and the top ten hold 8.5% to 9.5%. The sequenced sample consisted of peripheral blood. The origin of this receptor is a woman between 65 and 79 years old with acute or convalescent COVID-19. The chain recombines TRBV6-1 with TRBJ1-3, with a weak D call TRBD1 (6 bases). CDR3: CASSERWTAVGNTIYF. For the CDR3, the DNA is TGTGCCAGCAGTGAACGTTGGACAGCTGTTGGAAACACCATATATTTT.